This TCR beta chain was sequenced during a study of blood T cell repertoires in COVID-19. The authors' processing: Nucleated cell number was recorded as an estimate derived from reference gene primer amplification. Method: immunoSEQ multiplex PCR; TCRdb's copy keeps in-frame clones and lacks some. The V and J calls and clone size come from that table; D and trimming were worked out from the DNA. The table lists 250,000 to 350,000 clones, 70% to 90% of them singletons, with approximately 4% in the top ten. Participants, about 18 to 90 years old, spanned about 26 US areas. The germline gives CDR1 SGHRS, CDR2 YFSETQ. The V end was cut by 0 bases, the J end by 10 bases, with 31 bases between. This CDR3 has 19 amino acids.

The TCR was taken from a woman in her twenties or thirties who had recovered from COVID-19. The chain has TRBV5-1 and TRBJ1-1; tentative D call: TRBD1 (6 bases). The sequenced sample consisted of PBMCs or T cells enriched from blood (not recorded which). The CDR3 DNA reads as TGCGCCAGCAGCTTGGGTATTCTAAGGACAGACTACTTGACTGAGGGAGCTTTCTTT. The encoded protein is CASSLGILRTDYLTEGAFF.